This T cell receptor beta chain was retrieved from a study of blood T cells in healthy people across ages. CDR3 length: 12 residues. The V end was cut by 6 bases, the J end by 1 base, with 9 bases between. Germline CDR1 is DFQATT and CDR2 is SNEGSKA (reference sequence). With a J-beta primer mix and a sample-barcoded 5' primer, a second PCR ran about 7 to 11 cycles. TCRdb ran MiXCR on the 5' RACE reads and lists one entry per CDR3 protein. The sample lists hundreds of thousands of distinct CDR3 sequences, roughly 25% occurring once. This clonotype was counted only a few times. These data were also reused for a study on T cells of mothers and their children. This second study says: A slight, non-significant increase in overlap was found for related mother-child pairs relative to unrelated pairs.

The sequencing sample was made of blood. The receptor was derived from a boy younger than 18 in good health. The V call is TRBV20-1, the J call TRBJ1-1; D is perhaps TRBD1 (6 bases). The CDR3 reads CSATTGNTEAFF. The CDR3 DNA reads TGCAGTGCAACGACAGGGAACACTGAAGCTTTCTTT.